The source of this T cell receptor (beta chain) is a study of human T cells and chemical hapten exposure. Study-wide context: Patch testing was performed with 0.01% DPC on the upper back, with reading at 6 days. Diagnoses of alopecia areata, totalis or universalis occurred in mostly female patients.

Time point noted: patch test 1, 2 weeks after DPC sensitization. As for treatment: therapeutic diphenylcyclopropenone sensitization with weekly scalp DPC. The template was total RNA from unfractionated whole blood. The CDR3 length is 13 residues. Trimming at V came to 6 bases and at J to 1 base, leaving 2 bases not matched to a gene. CDR1 and CDR2 from the germline V gene are SQVTM and ANQGSEA. This clonotype was detected ten times or more. A single record per CDR3 protein comes from TCRdb applying MiXCR to the RACE reads. Counted here are about 99,000 distinct CDR3 sequences, under 15% occurring once; the ten biggest clones make up roughly 2%.

This sample comprised whole blood, obtained in connection with sensitization to the hapten diphenylcyclopropenone (DPC). This receptor was taken from a woman between 35 and 50 years old with alopecia areata. Some clones in this sample may be carry-over from other donors' samples. This sequence joins TRBV29-1 and TRBJ2-3; 9 bases are shared with TRBD1. The CDR3 region is CSVRTGGTDTQYF. CDR3 nucleotides: TGCAGCGTGCGGACAGGGGGCACAGATACGCAGTATTTT.